This entry is about one T cell receptor (beta chain). What antigen it recognizes has not been identified. An end of the junction does not agree with germline; a read error may underlie this. The immunoSEQ Assay, a bias-controlled multiplex PCR, was used to amplify TCRbeta CDR3 regions from genomic DNA. Per the original workflow: The number of nucleated cells in each sample was estimated from the amplification of reference gene primers within the assay. To quantify the absolute abundance of each unique TCRbeta CDR3 rearrangement, sequence reads were collapsed and filtered. Productive Simpson clonality was computed per sample as the square root of Simpson's diversity index over productive rearrangements. This immuneACCESS table, as held by TCRdb, lists in-frame sequences with V and J called but not all clones. Of the missing ones, under half trace to an unresolved V gene in checked studies; the others have no known cause. Clone size and V and J calls were adopted from that table, with D and trimming inferred from the DNA. For this sample the table gives around 120,000 clones, of which about 85% were detected only once. The ten largest clones represent more than 2% of the sample.

This specimen comes from a study of blood T cell repertoires in COVID-19 (dated by TCRdb to 2018 to 2021). About the study as a whole: Samples from collaborators originated in the United States, Italy and Spain and spanned both the acute and convalescent phases of COVID-19. The prospective study material was composed of cDNA or gDNA derived from T cells, B-cell-depleted T cells, or PBMCs. Subjects who had been exposed to COVID-19, were actively infected with it, or had recovered from it provided the deeply sampled blood TCRbeta repertoires that made up the dataset. The repertoires were released in a freely available public database intended as a resource for research on the immune response to SARS-CoV-2. The samples were drawn from the first 160 participants of the ongoing ImmuneRACE study and from over 950 subjects provided by 6 global collaborators. Nearly every sample came with metadata listing a de-identified subject ID, COVID-19 status, age in years and sex. Where HLA class I and class II types were available, the types were taken from metadata supplied by the sample provider, not from assay-based typing.

The collaborating institutions used their own protocols to collect whole blood in K2EDTA tubes. For TCRbeta analysis, collaborators shipped samples as frozen whole blood, isolated PBMCs, or DNA extracted from either of those sample types. Points the paper makes about the study in general: Clinical and demographic metadata were provided uncurated, with the amount varying by source and participant.

The source of this sequence is a human donor in a cohort sampled during active COVID-19. Material for sequencing was peripheral blood.

The CDR3 reads as follows: CATSRVLSLAGLIF. The bases are TGTGCCACCAGCAGAGTCTTGTCTCTCGCAGGTCTAATTTTT. The chain is encoded by TRBV15 joined to TRBJ1-4; no confident D gene assignment can be made. The CDR3 goes from the cysteine to the phenylalanine over 14 residues. Only the CDR3 region is kept as DNA, spanning 42 bases read in frame from base 1. Per the germline V gene (reference sequence), LNHNV is the CDR1 and YYDKDF is the CDR2. With all but the CDR3 taken from the reference TRBV15 and TRBJ1-4 genes, the full variable domain is: DAMVIQNPRYQVTQFGKPVTLSCSQTLNHNVMYWYQQKSSQAPKLLFHYYDKDFNNEADTPDNFQSRRPNTSFCFLDIRSPGLGDTAMYLCATSRVLSLAGLIFGSGTQLSVL.